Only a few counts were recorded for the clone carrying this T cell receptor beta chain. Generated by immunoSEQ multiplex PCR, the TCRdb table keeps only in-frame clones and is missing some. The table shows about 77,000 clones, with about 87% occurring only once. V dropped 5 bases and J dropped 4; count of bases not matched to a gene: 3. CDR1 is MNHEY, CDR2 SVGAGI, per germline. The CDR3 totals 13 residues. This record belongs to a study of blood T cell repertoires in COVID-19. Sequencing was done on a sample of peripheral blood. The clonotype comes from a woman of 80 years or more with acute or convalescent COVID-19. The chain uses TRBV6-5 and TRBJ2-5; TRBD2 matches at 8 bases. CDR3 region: CASSRSGIETQYF. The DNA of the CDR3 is TGTGCCAGCAGTCGTAGCGGGATAGAGACCCAGTACTTC.